This note documents a single T cell receptor beta chain sequence. Its specific antigen is unknown. Base qualities are not at hand, and no much larger clone is one base apart. The data are from a study of blood T cell repertoires in COVID-19 (dated by TCRdb to 2018 to 2020). For the wider study: The collaborator samples originated in the United States, Italy and Spain and spanned the acute and convalescent phases of COVID-19. The prospective study material was composed of cDNA or gDNA derived from T cells, B-cell-depleted T cells, or PBMCs. Subjects who had been exposed to COVID-19, were actively infected with it, or had recovered from it provided the deeply sampled blood TCRbeta repertoires that made up the dataset. A freely available public database, intended as a resource for researchers studying the immune response to SARS-CoV-2, is where the repertoires were released. The samples were drawn from the first 160 participants of the ongoing ImmuneRACE study and from more than 1,000 subjects provided by 6 global collaborators. Sample metadata almost always included a de-identified subject ID, COVID-19 status, age in years and sex. Where available, HLA class I and class II types were obtained from metadata supplied by the sample provider rather than from assay-based typing.

The CDR3 spans 15 residues, from the cysteine through the phenylalanine. Just the 45-base CDR3 DNA is kept, in frame starting at base 1. V ends up 4 bases short and J 7 bases short, with an unmatched junction base count of 8. CDR1 is given as LNHDA and CDR2 as SQIVND, both from the germline V gene (reference sequence). Collaborating institutions collected whole blood in K2EDTA tubes following their own protocols. For TCRbeta analysis, collaborators shipped samples as frozen whole blood, isolated PBMCs, or DNA extracted from either of those sample types. What the authors observed across the whole study: The amount of clinical and demographic metadata varied by source and participant and was provided uncurated.

The immunoSEQ Assay, a bias-controlled multiplex PCR, was used to amplify TCRbeta CDR3 regions from genomic DNA. Turning to the authors' computational methods: Within the assay, amplification of reference gene primers was used to estimate how many nucleated cells each sample contained. To quantify the absolute abundance of each unique TCRbeta CDR3 rearrangement, sequence reads were collapsed and filtered. For each sample, productive Simpson clonality was calculated as the square root of Simpson's diversity index over productive rearrangements. TCRdb provides this immuneACCESS table in a form limited to in-frame rearrangements. Some clones are lacking; in checked studies, under half of them reflect an unresolved V gene, and why the rest are absent is not known. V, J and clone size are taken as reported in that table, and D and trimming were inferred from the DNA itself. The sample table contains around 380,000 clones; only one count was recorded for 81% of them. Together, the top ten hold over 0.95% of the sample.

The sequencing input was peripheral blood. The sequence joins TRBV19 to TRBJ2-1, with TRBD2 identical over 9 junction bases. This sequence was found in a human donor with acute or convalescent COVID-19. The donor label of this sample is uncertain. The CDR3 protein sequence reads: CASSTAGGRLNEQFF. The nucleotide sequence reads TGTGCCAGTAGTACGGCGGGAGGGCGCCTAAATGAGCAGTTCTTC.